This T cell receptor beta chain is from a study of T-cell reconstitution after alpha-beta-depleted transplantation in children. On this clonotype: What it binds is unknown.

Construction of the TCRbeta library involved unique molecular identifiers. TCRdb passed the PCR reads through MiXCR, listing each CDR3 protein once. The data contain about 250,000 distinct CDR3 sequences, around 25% of them seen just once; the ten biggest clones take up 4% to 5.5%. General study results and limits: After one year, T-cell counts and TCRbeta diversity mostly came from new T cells. Reportedly, roughly two months post-transplant, alpha-beta T cells arose from several hundred expanded graft clones. After transplant, high TCRbeta diversity at day 60 in some patients arose from surviving recipient T cells and thymic progenitors.

This CDR3 contains 15 residues. Trimming took 0 bases from V and 5 from J, leaving 14 bases between them. The sample was PBMCs, mostly from graft donor cells, taken 360 days after TCRalphabeta/CD19-depleted stem cell transplant. The chain links TRBV12-3 or TRBV12-4 to TRBJ2-7; a possible D gene is TRBD2 (6 bases). The clonotype originates from a female patient aged 2-9 years who had a stem cell transplant for congenital amegakaryocytic thrombocytopenia, so the T cells may come from the graft donor. CDR3 nucleotides: TGTGCCAGCAGTTTAGCATCCGGGGGAGTCCACGAGCAGTACTTC. Translating gives CASSLASGGVHEQYF.